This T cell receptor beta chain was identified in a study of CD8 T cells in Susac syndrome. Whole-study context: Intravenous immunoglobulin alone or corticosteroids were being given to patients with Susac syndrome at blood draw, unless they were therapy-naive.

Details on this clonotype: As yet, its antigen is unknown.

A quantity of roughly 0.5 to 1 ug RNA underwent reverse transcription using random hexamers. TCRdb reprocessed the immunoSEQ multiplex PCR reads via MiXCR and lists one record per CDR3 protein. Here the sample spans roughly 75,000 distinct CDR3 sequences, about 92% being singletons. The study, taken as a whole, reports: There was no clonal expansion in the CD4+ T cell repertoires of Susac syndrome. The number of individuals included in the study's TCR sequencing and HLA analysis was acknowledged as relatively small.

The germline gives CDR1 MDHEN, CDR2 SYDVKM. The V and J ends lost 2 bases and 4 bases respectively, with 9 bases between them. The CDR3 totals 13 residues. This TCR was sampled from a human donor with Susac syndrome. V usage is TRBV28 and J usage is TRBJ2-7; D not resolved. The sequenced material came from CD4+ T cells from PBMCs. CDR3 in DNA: TGTGCCAGCAGTTTACGATTTATTTACGAGCAGTACTTC. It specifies CASSLRFIYEQYF.